The source of this TCR beta chain is a study of shared T cell receptors in the human thymus. CDR1 SGDLS and CDR2 YYNGEE come from the germline V gene. The CDR3 is made up of 15 amino acids. V was clipped by 4 bases and J by 7 bases, with 20 bases between them. Sequenced by immunoSEQ multiplex PCR; TCRdb stores in-frame clones only, minus some. The sample comprises about 500,000 clones, roughly 74% of which are singletons, and more than 0.01% rests with the top ten. This same sample was also part of a study on human thymus T cells. That source reports: Thymus tissue was removed during corrective cardiac surgery. In thymic and blood repertoires alike, V and J usage looked biased.

Sequenced material: thymocytes. This receptor was taken from a boy in the first two years of life with a congenital heart defect. The chain has TRBV9 and TRBJ1-2; perhaps TRBD1 as D (5 bases). The CDR3 coding sequence is TGTGCCAGCAGCCCCGGGGGAGGGGACCTCGGTGGCTACACCTTC. It codes for CASSPGGGDLGGYTF.